A single sample gave rise to the 19 T cell receptor beta chains below, sequenced in a study of blood T cell repertoires in COVID-19. The method was immunoSEQ multiplex PCR; TCRdb's version includes in-frame clones alone and lacks a portion of them. This table holds 400,000 to 450,000 clones, around 88% found once. Sequenced sample: peripheral blood. The receptors come from a woman between 50 and 59 years old with COVID-19, enrolled during active disease.

CDR3 DNA: TGTGCCAGCAGGGCGATCGGGGAGCACGAGCAGTACTTC. Amino acids: CASRAIGEHEQYF. The chain is built from TRBV6-5 and TRBJ2-7; maybe TRBD2 (5 bases). The CDR3 has 13 amino acids. Germline V gene lookup returns CDR1 MNHEY and CDR2 SVGAGI. V lost 6 bases to trimming and J lost 5 bases, with 14 bases between them.

The V and J genes are TRBV28 and TRBJ1-5; 7 nucleotides match TRBD1. V was pared by 7 bases and J by 0 bases, with 9 bases of the junction left unmatched. The CDR3 spans 16 residues. Per germline, CDR1 MDHEN and CDR2 SYDVKM. The chain's CDR3 is CASMGRTGHSNQPQHF. Here the CDR3 DNA reads TGTGCCAGCATGGGGCGGACAGGTCATAGCAATCAGCCCCAGCATTTT.

The chain carries TRBV25-1 and TRBJ1-2; D might be TRBD1 (5 bases). Trimming removed 3 bases at V and 9 bases at J, with 17 bases between. The germline V gene encodes CDR1 MGHDK and CDR2 SYGVNS. This CDR3 is 14 amino acids long. CDR3 DNA sequence: TGTGCCAGCAGTGACCGATCAGGGTTCGCTAGCTACACCTTC. This encodes CASSDRSGFASYTF.

Only one count was recorded for this clone. The gene calls are TRBV6-6 and TRBJ2-5; TRBD1 might be the D (6 bases). V lost 6 bases to trimming and J lost 4 bases, with 6 bases between them. Germline V gene sequence: CDR1 MNHNY, CDR2 SVGAGI (reference sequence). This CDR3 region has 11 residues. The CDR3 DNA reads TGTGCCAGCAGACAGGGAGAGACCCAGTACTTC. Protein sequence: CASRQGETQYF.

This rearrangement joins TRBV24-1 to TRBJ2-3; TRBD2 agrees at 11 bases. V lost 3 bases, J lost 2 bases, and 9 bases stayed unmatched. The CDR3 has 18 residues. Germline V gives CDR1 KGHDR, CDR2 SFDVKD. The CDR3 DNA sequence: TGTGCCACCAGTGATGCTACCGGGACTAGCGGACTCACAGATACGCAGTATTTT. Its translation: CATSDATGTSGLTDTQYF.

The J gene is TRBJ1-1, the V gene TRBV15; 7 bases fit TRBD1. Germline CDR1 reads LNHNV; CDR2 reads YYDKDF (reference sequence). This CDR3 comprises 15 residues. V lost 3 bases to trimming and J lost 4 bases; unmatched junction nucleotides: 8. The CDR3 spells CATSSAPTGTTEAFF. Here the CDR3 DNA reads TGTGCCACCAGCAGTGCTCCGACAGGGACCACTGAAGCTTTCTTT.

The V and J genes are TRBV19 and TRBJ1-5, with 7 nucleotides matching TRBD1. In germline, CDR1 is LNHDA, CDR2 SQIVND (reference sequence). Trimming removed 5 bases from V and 0 bases from J; junction bases left unmatched: 1. The CDR3 loop spans 14 amino acids. CDR3 in amino acids: CASSEGASNQPQHF. The CDR3 DNA is TGTGCCAGTAGTGAGGGGGCTAGCAATCAGCCCCAGCATTTT.

The V gene is TRBV30, the J gene TRBJ1-1, with D hard to call. This CDR3 contains 13 residues. Germline V CDR1 and CDR2: GTSNPN, SVGIG (reference sequence). CDR3 sequence: CAVMKQTNTEAFF. In nucleotides, the CDR3 is TGTGCAGTGATGAAACAGACGAACACTGAAGCTTTCTTT.

J is TRBJ1-6 and V is TRBV3-1 (or the pseudogene TRBV3-2); D gene ambiguous. This CDR3 region has 13 residues. V dropped 8 bases and J dropped 12 bases, with 17 bases sitting between them. The germline CDR1 and CDR2 sequences are LGHDT and YNNKEL (reference sequence). This CDR3 reads CASLKRHGKPLHF. In nucleotides, the CDR3 is TGTGCCAGCTTAAAAAGACACGGCAAACCCCTCCACTTT.

The chain uses TRBV20-1 and TRBJ1-2; 7 bases are shared with TRBD1. The CDR3 runs 14 residues. V dropped 3 bases and J dropped 4; count of bases not matched to a gene: 8. Looked up from germline, CDR1 is DFQATT and CDR2 is SNEGSKA (reference sequence). CDR3 coding DNA: TGCAGTGCTAGTGGGGACAGTTCATTCTATGGCTACACCTTC. It specifies CSASGDSSFYGYTF.

This clone was found a few times. The CDR3 carries no conserved terminal phenylalanine or tryptophan, so it likely arises from a read error. The DNA is omitted, as the CDR3 cannot be located on it reliably, and the CDR3 follows TCRdb's listing. The chain links TRBV19 to TRBJ2-7; the table's D call of TRBD1 was not tested on the DNA. Per the germline V gene, CDR1 is LNHDA and CDR2 is SQIVND (reference sequence). The CDR3 spans 10 residues, counting both ends. CDR3 amino acids: CASSIKGRGI.

The chain recombines TRBV30 with TRBJ1-1; a weak D match, TRBD1 (5 bases). Germline loops: CDR1 GTSNPN, CDR2 SVGIG (reference sequence). The CDR3 is made up of 11 amino acids. The V gene lost 0 bases and the J gene lost 10 bases, with 9 bases spanning the gap. In DNA form, the CDR3 reads TGTGCCTGGAGTGTACGCAGGGCAGCTTTCTTT. Translated, it gives CAWSVRRAAFF. Full variable domain (missing parts from reference TRBV30 and TRBJ1-1): SQTIHQWPATLVQPVGSPLSLECTVEGTSNPNLYWYRQAAGRGLQLLFYSVGIGQISSEVPQNLSASRPQDRQFILSSKKLLLSDSGFYLCAWSVRRAAFFGQGTRLTVV.

The V and J genes are TRBV24-1 and TRBJ1-1; no definite D call. Germline CDR1 KGHDR, CDR2 SFDVKD. This CDR3 contains 12 residues. V lost 4 bases and J lost 5, with 7 bases in between. The CDR3 sequence is CATSESETEAFF. The CDR3 bases are TGTGCCACCAGTGAGAGTGAGACTGAAGCTTTCTTT.

The V call is TRBV28, the J call TRBJ2-1, with 11 bases that match TRBD2. CDR1 and CDR2 (germline): MDHEN, SYDVKM. J was trimmed by 0 bases and V by 6 bases; bases with no gene match: 4. This CDR3 spans 16 amino acids. In DNA form, the CDR3 reads TGTGCCAGCAGCCTTACTAGCGGGGGCTCCTACAATGAGCAGTTCTTC. Protein product: CASSLTSGGSYNEQFF.

The chain employs TRBV30 and TRBJ1-4, with TRBD1 identical over 7 bases. With 0 bases clipped from V and 8 bases from J, the junction kept 3 bases outside the gene matches. The CDR3 runs to 13 residues. Looked up from germline, CDR1 is GTSNPN and CDR2 is SVGIG (reference sequence). The CDR3 is CAWSVQGTEKLFF. The CDR3 DNA reads as TGTGCCTGGAGTGTACAGGGGACGGAAAAACTGTTTTTT.

This CDR3 is CASSLTGKGSEQYF. The CDR3 coding sequence is TGTGCCAGCAGCCTGACAGGGAAAGGCAGCGAGCAGTACTTC. The chain links TRBV5-5 to TRBJ2-7; 7 bases match TRBD1. Per germline, CDR1 SGHKS and CDR2 YYEKEE (reference sequence). V gave up 4 bases and J gave up 6 bases; unmatched junction bases: 10. This CDR3 has 14 residues.

The genes are TRBV2 and TRBJ1-3; no definite D call. The germline V and J ends were trimmed by 6 bases and 0 bases, with 15 bases remaining between them. Germline V CDR1 and CDR2: SNHLY, FYNNEI. The CDR3 runs to 16 residues. The CDR3 sequence is CASRRNRNSSGNTIYF. CDR3 nucleotides: TGTGCCAGCAGAAGAAACAGAAACAGCTCTGGAAACACCATATATTTT.

The V call is TRBV11-2, the J call TRBJ2-7, with TRBD2 matching over 10 bases. Germline V gene lookup returns CDR1 SGHAT and CDR2 FQNNGV. Trimming took 2 bases from V and 0 from J; bases not matched to a gene: 13. This CDR3 is built from 19 residues. CDR3 bases: TGTGCCAGCAGCTTACGTTTTACTCCAGCGGGGGGGAGCTCCTACGAGCAGTACTTC. This translates into CASSLRFTPAGGSSYEQYF.

There are a few counts of this clone. The chain combines TRBV7-9 with TRBJ1-2; 9 bases agree with TRBD1. CDR3 size: 18 residues. CDR1 and CDR2 (germline): SEHNR, FQNEAQ (reference sequence). V gave up 5 bases and J gave up 4 bases; unmatched junction bases: 17. CDR3 in amino acids: CASSTDRVRGQGFYGYTF. The CDR3 nucleotides read TGTGCCAGCAGCACCGACAGGGTCCGTGGACAGGGGTTCTATGGCTACACCTTC.